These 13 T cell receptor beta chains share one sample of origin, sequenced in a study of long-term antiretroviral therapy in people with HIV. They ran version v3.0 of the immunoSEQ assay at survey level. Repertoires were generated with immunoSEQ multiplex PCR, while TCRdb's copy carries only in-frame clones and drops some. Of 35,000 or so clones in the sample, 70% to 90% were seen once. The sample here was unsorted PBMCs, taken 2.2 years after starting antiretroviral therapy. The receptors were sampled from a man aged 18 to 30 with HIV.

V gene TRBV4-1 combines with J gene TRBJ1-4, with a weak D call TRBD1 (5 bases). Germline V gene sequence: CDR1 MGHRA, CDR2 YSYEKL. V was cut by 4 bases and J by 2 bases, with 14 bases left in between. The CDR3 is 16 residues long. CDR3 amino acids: CASSPGPGPTNEKLFF. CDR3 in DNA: TGCGCCAGCAGCCCCGGACCGGGACCGACTAATGAAAAACTGTTTTTT.

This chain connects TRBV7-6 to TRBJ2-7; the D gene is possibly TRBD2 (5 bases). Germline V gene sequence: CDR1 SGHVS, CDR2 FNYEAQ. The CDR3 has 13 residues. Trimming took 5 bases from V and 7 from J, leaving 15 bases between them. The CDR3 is CASSPRLRGEQYF. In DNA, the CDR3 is TGTGCCAGCAGCCCACGACTCCGCGGGGAGCAGTACTTC.

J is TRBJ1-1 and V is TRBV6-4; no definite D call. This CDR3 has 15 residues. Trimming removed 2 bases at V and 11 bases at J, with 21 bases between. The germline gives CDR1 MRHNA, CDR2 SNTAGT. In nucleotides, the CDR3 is TGTGCCAGCAGTGACAATACTCTTGGGTTGGCAGATGCTTTCTTT. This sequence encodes CASSDNTLGLADAFF.

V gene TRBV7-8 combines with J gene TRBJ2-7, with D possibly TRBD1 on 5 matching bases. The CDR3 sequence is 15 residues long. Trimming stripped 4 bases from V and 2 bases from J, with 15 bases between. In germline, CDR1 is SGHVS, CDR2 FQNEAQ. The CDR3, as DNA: TGTGCCAGCAGCTCAAGAGAGGCAGGGACCTACGAGCAGTACTTC. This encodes CASSSREAGTYEQYF.

The CDR3: CASSSTGYGANVLTF. DNA of the CDR3: TGTGCCAGCAGTTCCACAGGTTATGGGGCCAACGTCCTGACTTTC. This chain joins TRBV27 and TRBJ2-6; the D gene is possibly TRBD1 (5 bases). V lost 4 bases and J lost 3, with 10 bases in between. The V gene's germline CDR1 is MNHEY and CDR2 SMNVEV (reference sequence). The CDR3 is made up of 15 amino acids.

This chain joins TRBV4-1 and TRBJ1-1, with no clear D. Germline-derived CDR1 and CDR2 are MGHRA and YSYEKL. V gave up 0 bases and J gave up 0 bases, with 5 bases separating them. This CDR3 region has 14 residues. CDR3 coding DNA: TGCGCCAGCAGCCAAGAGGTGATGAACACTGAAGCTTTCTTT. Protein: CASSQEVMNTEAFF.

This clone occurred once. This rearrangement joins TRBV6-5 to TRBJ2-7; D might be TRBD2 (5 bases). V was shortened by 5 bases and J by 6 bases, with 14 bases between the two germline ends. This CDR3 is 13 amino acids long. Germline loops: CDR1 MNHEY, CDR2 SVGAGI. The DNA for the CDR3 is TGTGCCAGCAGTCGGCTTCTAGCTTTCGAGCAGTACTTC. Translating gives CASSRLLAFEQYF.

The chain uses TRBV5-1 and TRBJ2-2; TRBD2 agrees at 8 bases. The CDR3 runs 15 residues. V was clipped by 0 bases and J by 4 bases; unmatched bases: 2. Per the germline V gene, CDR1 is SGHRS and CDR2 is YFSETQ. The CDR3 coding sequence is TGCGCCAGCAGCTTGGTAAGCGGGAGCACCGGGGAGCTGTTTTTT. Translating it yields CASSLVSGSTGELFF.

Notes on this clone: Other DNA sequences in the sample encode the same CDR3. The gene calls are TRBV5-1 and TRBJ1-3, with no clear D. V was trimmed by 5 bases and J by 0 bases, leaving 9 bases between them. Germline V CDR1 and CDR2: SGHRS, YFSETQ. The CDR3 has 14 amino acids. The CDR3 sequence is CASSLSGSGNTIYF. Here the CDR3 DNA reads TGCGCCAGCAGTCTTAGTGGCTCTGGAAACACCATATATTTT.

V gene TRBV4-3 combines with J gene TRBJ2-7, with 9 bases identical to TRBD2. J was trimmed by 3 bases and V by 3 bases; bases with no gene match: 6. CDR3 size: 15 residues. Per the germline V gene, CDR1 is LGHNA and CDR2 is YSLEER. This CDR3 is CASSQKREVYYEQYF. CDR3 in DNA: TGCGCCAGCAGCCAGAAGCGGGAGGTATACTACGAGCAGTACTTC.

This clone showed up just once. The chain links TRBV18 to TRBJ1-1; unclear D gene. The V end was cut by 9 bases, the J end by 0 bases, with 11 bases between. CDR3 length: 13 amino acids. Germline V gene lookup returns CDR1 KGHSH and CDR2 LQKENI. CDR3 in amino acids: CASSIDMNTEAFF. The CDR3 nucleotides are TGTGCCAGTTCAATTGATATGAACACTGAAGCTTTCTTT.

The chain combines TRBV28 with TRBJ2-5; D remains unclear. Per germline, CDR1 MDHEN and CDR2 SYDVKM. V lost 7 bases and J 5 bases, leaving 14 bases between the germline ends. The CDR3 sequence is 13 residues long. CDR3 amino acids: CASTPATQETQYF. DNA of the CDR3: TGTGCCAGCACCCCGGCCACCCAGGAGACCCAGTACTTC.

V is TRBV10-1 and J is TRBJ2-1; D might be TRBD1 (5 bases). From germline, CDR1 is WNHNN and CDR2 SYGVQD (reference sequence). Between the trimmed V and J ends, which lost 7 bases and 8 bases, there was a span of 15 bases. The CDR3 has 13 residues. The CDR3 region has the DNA TGCGCCAGCAAAAGGGGCTCCCAGGATGAGCAGTTCTTC. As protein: CASKRGSQDEQFF.